This T cell receptor beta chain was observed in a study of T cells in Graves' hyperthyroidism and ophthalmopathy. Whole-study findings and limits: The majority of expanded thyroid clonotypes above 0.001 also appeared in blood.

Amplified TCR beta CDR3 regions derived from RNA transcripts. The HTBI primer set was used in a first-round RT-PCR of the TCR CDR3. In TCRdb, the multiplex PCR reads were re-called with MiXCR into one record per CDR3 protein. The sample lists approximately 400,000 distinct CDR3 sequences, just under 15% occurring once. Stable disease denoted Graves' hyperthyroidism without ophthalmopathy progression within 18 months. Those patients with uncontrolled infection, other autoimmune disease, pregnancy or lactation were excluded. A remark on this clonotype: Its antigen remains unknown.

The receptor's source is a woman in her 30s with Graves' hyperthyroidism. The sample comprised blood.

CDR3 protein: CASSQVSQGYTEAFF. CDR3 DNA sequence: TGCGCCAGCAGCCAAGTAAGTCAGGGATACACTGAAGCTTTCTTT. The chain uses TRBV4-1 and TRBJ1-1, with a tentative D call TRBD1 (5 bases). The CDR3 runs to 15 residues. The germline gives CDR1 MGHRA, CDR2 YSYEKL. The V gene lost 1 base and the J gene lost 3 bases, with 12 bases spanning the gap.